Here is one T cell receptor (beta chain) with its context. Antigen unknown. V was pared by 2 bases and J by 4 bases, with 15 bases between. Germline CDR1 reads SGHDT; CDR2 reads YYEEEE. This CDR3 has 15 residues. This record belongs to a study of cytomegalovirus exposure and HLA in healthy donors. General study findings and limits: Later on, a genetic analysis was performed. It linked a missense variant in DCLRE1C with V- and J-gene trimming of TCR beta. About 87% or about 30% of the time was how often most TCR beta V segments were productive, according to an earlier analysis.

It was with 60 Vbeta and 13 Jbeta primers that the PCR ran. The assay was immunoSEQ multiplex PCR, and TCRdb's table has in-frame clones only and misses some. The sample lists some 97,000 clones, roughly three quarters occurring once. The chain combines TRBV5-6 with TRBJ1-1, with D possibly TRBD1 on 5 matching bases. The sequencing input was PBMCs. The sequence came from a woman between 50 and 59 years old in good health and CMV-seropositive. DNA for the CDR3: TGTGCCAGCAGCTTCAGAGGGGCGGGGGGCACTGAAGCTTTCTTT. It codes for CASSFRGAGGTEAFF.